This entry lists 25 T cell receptor beta chains sequenced from one sample in a study of esophageal squamous cell carcinoma under preoperative chemotherapy. Time point meaning: after preoperative PTX-NDP chemotherapy. TCRdb used MiXCR to reprocess the PCR reads, holding one entry per CDR3 protein. Among 9,500 to 12,000 distinct CDR3 sequences, roughly 60% were seen once, and the ten largest hold 29%. Collection took place from a patient given preoperative chemotherapy. These TCRs come from a human donor with esophageal squamous cell carcinoma. The donor label of this sample is uncertain.

The chain recombines TRBV6-1 with TRBJ2-4; D perhaps matches TRBD2 (6 bases). Germline assignment: CDR1 MNHNS and CDR2 SASEGT. Trimming shortened V by 7 bases and J by 13 bases, and 26 bases separated the two germline ends. The CDR3 is 15 amino acids. The CDR3 DNA reads TGTGCCAGCACGGCGGGGCTGGGAGACAAAAACACGCAGTACTTC. The encoded protein is CASTAGLGDKNTQYF.

V gene TRBV6-1 combines with J gene TRBJ1-1, with a weak D call TRBD1 (6 bases). Looked up from germline, CDR1 is MNHNS and CDR2 is SASEGT. This CDR3 is 13 amino acids long. V was shortened by 4 bases and J by 1 base, with 7 bases between the two germline ends. CDR3 bases: TGTGCCAGCAGTGGGGGGCGGAACACTGAAGCTTTCTTT. This sequence encodes CASSGGRNTEAFF.

This clonotype was counted a few times. The chain employs TRBV6-2 or TRBV6-3 and TRBJ2-5, with D hard to call. Germline CDR1 MNHEY, CDR2 SVGEGT. CDR3 length: 15 residues. V lost 0 bases and J lost 2, with 10 bases in between. This chain's CDR3 is CASSYSSNRQETQYF. DNA for the CDR3: TGTGCCAGCAGTTACTCATCGAACAGACAAGAGACCCAGTACTTC.

Only one count was recorded for this clonotype. The chain joins TRBV6-1 to TRBJ2-1, with 7 bases matching TRBD2. Per germline, CDR1 MNHNS and CDR2 SASEGT. The CDR3 spans 13 residues. The V and J ends lost 6 bases and 7 bases, in that order; junction bases with no gene match: 6. The CDR3 reads CASRESGTNEQFF. The CDR3 region has the DNA TGTGCCAGCAGAGAGAGCGGGACGAATGAGCAGTTCTTC.

This clonotype came up a few times. V and J are TRBV7-2 and TRBJ2-5; TRBD2 matches at 9 bases. The DNA matches TRBJ2-7 better at its end, which makes the J call doubtful. The length of the CDR3 is 17 residues. From germline, CDR1 is SGHTA and CDR2 FQGNSA. CDR3 sequence (DNA): TGTGCCAGCAGCTTAGTCTCTCTAGCGGGAAGCTCCTACGAGCAGTACTTC. It yields the protein CASSLVSLAGSSYEQYF.

This clonotype came up once. The junction and the germline gene differ at one end; a read error may be behind it. CDR3 sequence (DNA): TGTGCCAGCCGCGAATCGGGGGTGAGAGACAAAGATACTCAGTATTTC. This sequence encodes CASRESGVRDKDTQYF. This chain links TRBV6-1 with TRBJ2-3, with TRBD2 as a possible D gene (6 bases). The CDR3 has 16 residues. CDR1 and CDR2 (germline): MNHNS, SASEGT.

The chain carries TRBV7-2 and TRBJ2-4; D possibly uses TRBD1 or TRBD2 (7 bases each). The J call is in doubt because the DNA end fits TRBJ2-7 better. The length of the CDR3 is 16 residues. CDR1 SGHTA and CDR2 FQGNSA come from the germline V gene. CDR3 region: CASSLGAPGGGYEQYF. The CDR3 region has the DNA TGTGCCAGCAGCTTAGGGGCCCCAGGGGGGGGCTACGAGCAGTACTTC.

The V and J genes are TRBV7-2 and TRBJ2-2, with D hard to call. Trimming shortened V by 2 bases and J by 4 bases, and 17 bases separated the two germline ends. The CDR3 is 17 residues long. The germline V gene encodes CDR1 SGHTA and CDR2 FQGNSA. CDR3 in DNA: TGTGCCAGCAGCTTAATGGGGATCGCGTTTAGCACCGGGGAGCTGTTTTTT. Amino acid sequence: CASSLMGIAFSTGELFF.

As to this clonotype: No conserved phenylalanine or tryptophan ends this CDR3, so it is likely a read error. No DNA is shown, since the ends of the CDR3 on it are uncertain; the CDR3 is the one TCRdb lists. This rearrangement joins TRBV6-1 to TRBJ2-6; the table assigns TRBD1, which was not confirmed against the DNA. The CDR3 sequence runs 15 residues, both termini included. Germline V gene lookup returns CDR1 MNHNS and CDR2 SASEGT. The CDR3 sequence: CASSETPAYEQYFGA.

The V call is TRBV6-1, the J call TRBJ2-3; 9 positions match TRBD2. The CDR3 is 14 residues long. Germline CDR1 is MNHNS and CDR2 is SASEGT. J lost 6 bases, V lost 5 bases, and 6 bases had no gene match. The CDR3 DNA reads as TGTGCCAGCAGTCCGGGACTAGCCGTCGATACGCAGTATTTT. Residues: CASSPGLAVDTQYF.

The CDR3 sequence: CFSRGFGGSDTDTQYF. The CDR3 bases are TGTTTCAGCAGGGGATTTGGGGGAAGCGACACAGATACGCAGTACTTC. The J gene is TRBJ2-3, the V gene TRBV27, with D tentatively TRBD1 (6 bases). The tail of the sequence fits TRBJ2-7 better, so the J call may be wrong. Germline CDR1 and CDR2: MNHEY and SMNVEV (reference sequence). CDR3 length: 16 amino acids.

This chain connects TRBV7-2 to TRBJ2-3; TRBD2 matches 8 bases. The J call may be in error: the DNA end matches TRBJ2-1 better. Germline CDR1 reads SGHTA; CDR2 reads FQGNSA. The CDR3 spans 14 residues. The CDR3 DNA is TGTGCCAGCAGCTTTAGCGGGACATACAATGAGCAGTTCTTC. Translated: CASSFSGTYNEQFF.

The V gene is TRBV6-1, the J gene TRBJ2-1; 10 nucleotides align to TRBD2. V lost 5 bases, J lost 5 bases, and 6 bases stayed unmatched. The CDR3 has 15 amino acids. From germline, CDR1 is MNHNS and CDR2 SASEGT. The CDR3 DNA is TGTGCCAGCAGTACACTAGCGGGACTAGACAATGAGCAGTTCTTC. Amino acid sequence: CASSTLAGLDNEQFF.

This clonotype is large (0.1 to 1%). The genes are TRBV6-5 and TRBJ2-1, with 10 bases matching TRBD2. Matching the DNA end better, TRBJ2-5 makes the J call doubtful. There are 15 residues in the CDR3. Germline V gives CDR1 MNHEY, CDR2 SVGAGI. The CDR3 DNA reads TGTGCCAGCAGGGGGACCGGGACTAGCGTACAGACCCAGTACTTC. Translated: CASRGTGTSVQTQYF.

A word on this clonotype: One junction end disagrees with the germline gene, perhaps due to a read error. This chain links TRBV6-1 with TRBJ2-2, with a weak D call TRBD2 (5 bases). The CDR3 runs 13 residues. The V gene's germline CDR1 is MNHNS and CDR2 SASEGT. In DNA form, the CDR3 reads TGTGCCAGCAGTGAGGAGAACTCCGGGGAGCTGTTCTTC. Translation gives CASSEENSGELFF.

This clonotype was found a few times. The chain joins TRBV6-1 to TRBJ2-2, with D possibly TRBD1 on 5 matching bases. Trimming left V 2 bases short and J 5 bases short, with 9 bases between. Per germline, CDR1 MNHNS and CDR2 SASEGT. This CDR3 comprises 14 residues. In nucleotides, the CDR3 is TGTGCCAGCAGTGAATCACAGGCTACCGGGGAGCTGTTTTTT. Protein product: CASSESQATGELFF.

This chain links TRBV6-1 with TRBJ2-4, with 8 bases aligning to TRBD2. The end of the DNA is better explained by TRBJ2-3, so the J call may be wrong. The V gene's germline CDR1 is MNHNS and CDR2 SASEGT. This CDR3 region has 16 residues. CDR3 region: CASSVSGGSAKDMQYF. The DNA for the CDR3 is TGTGCCAGCAGTGTATCGGGGGGGAGCGCCAAAGACATGCAGTATTTT.

The chain employs TRBV6-5 and TRBJ2-3, with TRBD2 identical over 7 bases. Per the germline V gene, CDR1 is MNHEY and CDR2 is SVGAGI. J gave up 0 bases and V 2 bases, and 2 bases lay outside the gene matches. CDR3 length: 15 amino acids. DNA of the CDR3: TGTGCCAGCAGTTACGGGGGGGGAAGCACAGATACGCAGTATTTT. Its protein product is CASSYGGGSTDTQYF.

This clonotype was seen once. This chain uses TRBV11-3 with TRBJ2-1; 14 bases fit TRBD2. Per the germline V gene, CDR1 is SGHNT and CDR2 is YENEEA. V gave up 1 base and J gave up 10 bases; unmatched junction bases: 3. The length of the CDR3 is 15 residues. CDR3 amino acids: CASSLGGLAGEEQFF. Written as DNA, the CDR3 is TGTGCCAGCAGCTTAGGGGGACTAGCGGGAGAGGAGCAGTTCTTC. Variable domain in full (rest from reference TRBV11-3 and TRBJ2-1): EAGVVQSPRYKIIEKKQPVAFWCNPISGHNTLYWYLQNLGQGPELLIRYENEEAVDDSQLPKDRFSAERLKGVDSTLKIQPAELGDSAVYLCASSLGGLAGEEQFFGPGTRLTVL.

The V call is TRBV7-2, the J call TRBJ2-4; D remains ambiguous. The CDR3 consists of 16 residues. CDR1 is SGHTA, CDR2 FQGNSA, per germline. V was trimmed by 5 bases and J by 0 bases, leaving 14 bases between them. CDR3 region: CASSPHGWSAKNIQYF. The CDR3 DNA sequence: TGTGCCAGCAGCCCCCATGGGTGGTCAGCCAAAAACATTCAGTACTTC. Full variable domain (missing parts from reference TRBV7-2 and TRBJ2-4): GAGVSQSPSNKVTEKGKDVELRCDPISGHTALYWYRQSLGQGLEFLIYFQGNSAPDKSGLPSDRFSAERTGGSVSTLTIQRTQQEDSAVYLCASSPHGWSAKNIQYFGAGTRLSVL.

The table lists this clonotype with many counts. The rearrangement joins TRBV6-1 to TRBJ1-1, with TRBD1 matching 10 bases. CDR1 and CDR2 from the germline V gene are MNHNS and SASEGT. J lost 4 bases, V lost 5 bases, and 13 bases had no gene match. The CDR3 totals 17 residues. The CDR3 sequence is CASSRPGTGDGVTEAFF. The CDR3 DNA reads as TGTGCCAGCAGTCGTCCCGGGACAGGGGACGGGGTCACTGAAGCTTTCTTT.

The rearrangement links TRBV4-1 to TRBJ2-5; 8 bases align to TRBD2. Germline V gene lookup returns CDR1 MGHRA and CDR2 YSYEKL. This CDR3 is 14 amino acids long. J lost 5 bases, V lost 1 base, and 3 bases had no gene match. Here the CDR3 reads CASSQVAGYETQYF. The CDR3 DNA is TGCGCCAGCAGCCAAGTAGCGGGGTACGAGACCCAGTACTTC.

In regard to this clonotype: Without the conserved terminal phenylalanine or tryptophan, this CDR3 likely stems from a read error. This chain links TRBV7-2 with TRBJ2-5; D might be TRBD2 (6 bases). Near its end, the DNA agrees better with TRBJ2-7, so the J call may be wrong. The germline gives CDR1 SGHTA, CDR2 FQGNSA. The CDR3 covers 15 residues. The CDR3: CASSLEMGGNYEQYL. CDR3 DNA: TGTGCCAGCAGCTTAGAGATGGGGGGAAACTACGAGCAGTACTTA.

The J gene is TRBJ2-1, the V gene TRBV6-1, with TRBD2 as a possible D gene (5 bases). Germline CDR1 is MNHNS and CDR2 is SASEGT. V was pared by 3 bases and J by 2 bases, with 17 bases between. This CDR3 region has 17 residues. CDR3 sequence: CASSEGRAAEAYNEQFF. The CDR3 DNA sequence: TGTGCCAGCAGTGAGGGGAGAGCGGCGGAGGCCTACAATGAGCAGTTCTTC.

About this clonotype itself: At one end, the junction sequence differs from germline, possibly due to a read error. The chain links TRBV6-1 to TRBJ2-3; D may be TRBD1 or TRBD2 (5 bases each). The CDR3 spans 16 residues. Germline V gene lookup returns CDR1 MNHNS and CDR2 SASEGT. The CDR3 loop is CASRGFGGRDPDTQYF. CDR3 coding DNA: TGTGCCAGCAGGGGGTTTGGGGGACGTGACCCAGATACGCAGTATTTC.